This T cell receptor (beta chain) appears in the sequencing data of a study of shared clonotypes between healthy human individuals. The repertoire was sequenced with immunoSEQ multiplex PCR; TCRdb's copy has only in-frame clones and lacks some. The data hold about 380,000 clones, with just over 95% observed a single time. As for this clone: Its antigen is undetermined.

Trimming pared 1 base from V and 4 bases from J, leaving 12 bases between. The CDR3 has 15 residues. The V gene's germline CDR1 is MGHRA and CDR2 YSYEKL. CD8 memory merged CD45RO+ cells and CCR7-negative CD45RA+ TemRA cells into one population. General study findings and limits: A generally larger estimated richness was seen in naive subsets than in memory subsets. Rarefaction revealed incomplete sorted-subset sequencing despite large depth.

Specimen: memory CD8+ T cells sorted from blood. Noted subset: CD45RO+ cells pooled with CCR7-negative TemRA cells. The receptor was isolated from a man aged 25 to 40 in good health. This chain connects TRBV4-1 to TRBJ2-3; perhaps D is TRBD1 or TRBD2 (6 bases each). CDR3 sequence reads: CASSQAFGGPDTQYF. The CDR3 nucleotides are TGCGCCAGCAGCCAAGCCTTCGGGGGCCCAGATACGCAGTATTTT.